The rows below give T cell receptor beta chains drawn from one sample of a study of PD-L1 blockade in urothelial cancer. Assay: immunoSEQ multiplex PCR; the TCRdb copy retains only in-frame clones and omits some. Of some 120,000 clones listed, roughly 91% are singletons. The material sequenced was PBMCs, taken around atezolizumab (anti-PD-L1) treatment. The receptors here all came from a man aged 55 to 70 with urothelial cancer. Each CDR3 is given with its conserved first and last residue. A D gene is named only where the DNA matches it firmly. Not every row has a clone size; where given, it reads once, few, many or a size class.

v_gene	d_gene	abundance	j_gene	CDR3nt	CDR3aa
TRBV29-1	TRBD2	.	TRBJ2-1	TGCAGCGTGAGAGGGCTAGCGGGAGTGTTAAATGAGCAGTTCTTC	CSVRGLAGVLNEQFF
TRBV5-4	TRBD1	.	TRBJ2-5	TGTGCCAGCAGCTCGGGGACAGGGCTCGAGACCCAGTACTTC	CASSSGTGLETQYF
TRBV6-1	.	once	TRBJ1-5	TGTGCCAGCAGTGAAGCGCGGGCAGGGGTTCAGCCCCAGCATTTT	CASSEARAGVQPQHF
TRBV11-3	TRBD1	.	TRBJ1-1	TGTGCCAGCGGACAGGGGATTGAAGCTTTCTTT	CASGQGIEAFF
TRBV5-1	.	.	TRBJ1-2	TGCGCCAGCAGCTTGGCCGGCCTGGAGGGCTACACCTTC	CASSLAGLEGYTF
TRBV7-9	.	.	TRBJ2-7	TGTGCCAGCAGCTCCCCCGGACAGCTTTACGAGCAGTACTTC	CASSSPGQLYEQYF
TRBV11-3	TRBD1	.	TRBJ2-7	TGTGCCAGCAGCTTAGGGGACAGGGCGGCCTACGAGCAGTACTTC	CASSLGDRAAYEQYF
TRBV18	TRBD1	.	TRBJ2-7	TGTGCCAGCTCACCCCGACAGGGGATCTCCTACGAGCAGTACTTC	CASSPRQGISYEQYF
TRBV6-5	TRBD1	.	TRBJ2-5	TGTGCCAGCAGTTACCCACGGACAGGCCAAGAGACCCAGTACTTC	CASSYPRTGQETQYF
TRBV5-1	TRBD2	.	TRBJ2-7	TGCGCCAGCAGCCGGAGGGCCAGCGGGAGTACCCGGGAGCAGTACTTC	CASSRRASGSTREQYF
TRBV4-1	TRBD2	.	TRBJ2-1	TGCGCCAGCAGCCAACGGGAGGGCCCCCATGAGCAGTTCTTC	CASSQREGPHEQFF
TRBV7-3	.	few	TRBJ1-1	TGTGCCAGCAGCTTATTGCCAGATTCAAACACTGAAGCTTTCTTT	CASSLLPDSNTEAFF
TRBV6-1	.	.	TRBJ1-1	TGTGCCAGCAGTGAAGCGCTTCGGACAGTGAACACTGAAGCTTTCTTT	CASSEALRTVNTEAFF
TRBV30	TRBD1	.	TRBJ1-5	TGTGCCTGGAGCGAAGGAGGACAGGGGGCATATCAGCCCCAGCATTTT	CAWSEGGQGAYQPQHF
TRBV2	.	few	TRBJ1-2	TGTGCCAGCAGTGAAGCACGTATAGGACTATTCTATGGCTACACCTTC	CASSEARIGLFYGYTF
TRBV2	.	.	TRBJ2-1	TGTGCCAGCAGTGCGGTGACATCCTCCTACAATGAGCAGTTCTTC	CASSAVTSSYNEQFF
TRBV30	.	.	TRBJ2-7	TGTGCCTGGAGTCCGTCCTACGAGCAGTACTTC	CAWSPSYEQYF
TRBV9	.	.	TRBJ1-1	TGTGCCAGCAGCGTAGAGGGGGGGTACACTGAAGCTTTCTTT	CASSVEGGYTEAFF
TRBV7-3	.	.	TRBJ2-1	TGTGCCAGCAGCTTAAGTGCCGAGAGCTCCTACAATGAGCAGTTCTTC	CASSLSAESSYNEQFF
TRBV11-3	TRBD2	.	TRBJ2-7	TGTGCCAGCAGCCGGGAGCGGGGGGGCGAGCAGTACTTC	CASSRERGGEQYF
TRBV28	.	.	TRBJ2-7	TGTGCCAGTGGCGGGCCTGTCTCCTACGAGCAGTACTTC	CASGGPVSYEQYF
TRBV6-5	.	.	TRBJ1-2	TGTGCCAGCAGTTACTCCAGGGCAGGGAAGTGGGATGGCTACACCTTC	CASSYSRAGKWDGYTF
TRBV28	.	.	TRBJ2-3	TGTGCCAGCAGTCGTTCCCCAGGGGCAGATACGCAGTATTTT	CASSRSPGADTQYF
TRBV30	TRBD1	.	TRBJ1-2	TGTGCCTGGAGTGTACAGGACAGGAAGGGCACCTTC	CAWSVQDRKGTF
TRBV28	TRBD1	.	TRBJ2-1	TGTGCCAGCAGTCGAACTCCGGGACAGGGGGTGTATGAGCAGTTCTTC	CASSRTPGQGVYEQFF
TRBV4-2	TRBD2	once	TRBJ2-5	TGTGCCAGCAGCACTCGAGCAGCGGGATATCTGGAGACCCAGTACTTC	CASSTRAAGYLETQYF
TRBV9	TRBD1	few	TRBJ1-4	TGTGCCAGCAGCGTAGAAGGAAACAGGGGTGAAAAACTGTTTTTT	CASSVEGNRGEKLFF
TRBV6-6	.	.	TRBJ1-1	TGTGCCAGCAGTTACGGGCAGGGCGCTGAAGCTTTCTTT	CASSYGQGAEAFF
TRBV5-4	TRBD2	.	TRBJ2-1	TGTGCCAGCAGCCCGGGGGGTGCTGCGGGGGGGTCGTACAATGAGCAGTTCTTC	CASSPGGAAGGSYNEQFF
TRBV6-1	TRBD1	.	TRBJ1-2	TGTGCCAGCAGTCAAGCGACCCCAGGACAGGGTAACTATGGCTACACCTTC	CASSQATPGQGNYGYTF
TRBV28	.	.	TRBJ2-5	TGTGCCAGCAGTTCCCCAGAGGTCATGGAGACCCAGTACTTC	CASSSPEVMETQYF
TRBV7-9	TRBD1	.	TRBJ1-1	TGTGCCAGCAGCTTCCAACAGGGGATGGGGAACACTGAAGCTTTCTTT	CASSFQQGMGNTEAFF
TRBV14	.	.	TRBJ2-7	TGTGCCAGCAAGAAAGCATACGAGCAGTACTTC	CASKKAYEQYF
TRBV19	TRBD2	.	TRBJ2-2	TGTGCCAGTAGAGGAGCGGGGGGGCCCACCGGGGAGCTGTTTTTT	CASRGAGGPTGELFF
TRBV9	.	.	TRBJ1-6	TGTGCCAGCAGCGTAGGCAGGGCGGAGTCACCCCTCCACTTT	CASSVGRAESPLHF
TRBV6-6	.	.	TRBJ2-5	TGTGCCAGCACCCTCCAGCGGGAAGAGACCCAGTACTTC	CASTLQREETQYF
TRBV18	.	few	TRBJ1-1	TGTGCCAGCTCACCCAAAACTTCCACTGAAGCTTTCTTT	CASSPKTSTEAFF
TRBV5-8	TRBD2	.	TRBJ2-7	TGTGCCACCGAGCGGGAGGGGTTTTACGAGCAGTACTTC	CATEREGFYEQYF